This T cell receptor (beta chain) was obtained from a study of T cells in Graves' hyperthyroidism and ophthalmopathy. Study at large: Peripheral blood was taken when the disease was first diagnosed, before any treatment began.

This clonotype was recorded at least ten times. Its antigen is not known. Blood was obtained at the first hyperthyroidism diagnosis, which preceded any ophthalmopathy symptoms. The CDR3 totals 18 residues. Germline CDR1 and CDR2: PRHDT and FYEKMQ (reference sequence). The V and J ends lost 5 bases and 2 bases, in that order; junction bases with no gene match: 10. Amplification of TCR beta CDR3 regions used RNA as the template. HTBI primers drove first-round RT-PCR of the TCR CDR3. Using its own MiXCR run on the multiplex PCR reads, TCRdb lists one record per CDR3 protein. The sample shows 250,000 to 300,000 distinct CDR3 sequences, about an eighth of them seen only once. Study-level findings and limits: The majority of expanded thyroid clonotypes above 0.001 also appeared in blood. Patients with ophthalmopathy were separated from those with stable hyperthyroidism by a 13 V-J model.

Sequenced sample: blood. This chain links TRBV13 with TRBJ2-4, with 12 bases aligning to TRBD2. The TCR originated in a woman in her 30s with Graves' hyperthyroidism that later progressed to Graves' ophthalmopathy. This CDR3 is CASSARETSGSPKNIQYF. As DNA, the CDR3 is TGTGCCAGCAGCGCCAGGGAGACTAGCGGGAGTCCCAAAAACATTCAGTACTTC.